This T cell receptor (beta chain) is drawn from a study of T cell changes during pregnancy in multiple sclerosis. The data were produced by immunoSEQ multiplex PCR, yet TCRdb's version contains in-frame clones alone and is incomplete. The table records 40,000 to 55,000 clones, roughly 90% of them present only once. Germline V lookup: CDR1 MGHDK, CDR2 SYGVNS. V lost 5 bases and J 3 bases, leaving 14 bases between the germline ends. This CDR3 has 14 residues. The starting material was peripheral blood, obtained in the first trimester of pregnancy. The sequence came from a female donor in good health, enrolled as a control in a pregnancy study. This sequence joins TRBV25-1 and TRBJ2-7; D possibly corresponds to TRBD1 (6 bases). This CDR3 reads CASSPTGNSYEQYF. For the CDR3, the DNA is TGTGCCAGCAGTCCCACAGGGAACAGCTACGAGCAGTACTTC.